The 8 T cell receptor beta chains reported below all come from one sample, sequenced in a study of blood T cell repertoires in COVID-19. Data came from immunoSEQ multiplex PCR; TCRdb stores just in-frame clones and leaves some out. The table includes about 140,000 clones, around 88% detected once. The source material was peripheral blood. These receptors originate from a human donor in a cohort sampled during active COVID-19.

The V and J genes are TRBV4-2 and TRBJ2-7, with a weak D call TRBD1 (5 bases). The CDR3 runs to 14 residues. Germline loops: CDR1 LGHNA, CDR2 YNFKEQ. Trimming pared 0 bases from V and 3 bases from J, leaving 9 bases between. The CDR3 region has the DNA TGTGCCAGCAGCCAAGATTCCGACAGCTACGAGCAGTACTTC. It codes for CASSQDSDSYEQYF.

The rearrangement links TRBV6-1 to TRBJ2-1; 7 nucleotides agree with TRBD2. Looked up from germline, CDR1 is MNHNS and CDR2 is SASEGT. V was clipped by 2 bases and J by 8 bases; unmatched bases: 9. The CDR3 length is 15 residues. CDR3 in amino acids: CASSELVGGRYEQFF. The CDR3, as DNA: TGTGCCAGCAGTGAATTAGTGGGGGGGAGGTATGAGCAGTTCTTC.

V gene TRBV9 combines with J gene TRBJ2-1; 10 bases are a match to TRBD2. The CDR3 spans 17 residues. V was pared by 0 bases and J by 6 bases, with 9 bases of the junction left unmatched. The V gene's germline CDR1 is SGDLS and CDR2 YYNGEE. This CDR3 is CASSVGPSGGAVNEQFF. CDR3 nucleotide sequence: TGTGCCAGCAGCGTAGGGCCAAGCGGGGGGGCAGTCAATGAGCAGTTCTTC.

CDR3 DNA: TGTGCCAGCAGCCTATACGCGTCAGGGGGCAGGGAGACCCAGTACTTC. This sequence encodes CASSLYASGGRETQYF. J is TRBJ2-5 and V is TRBV7-3; 8 bases agree with TRBD1. CDR1 and CDR2 from the germline V gene are SGHTA and FQGTGA. V shed 5 bases, J shed 5 bases, and the junction held 13 bases outside the gene matches. The CDR3 extends over 16 amino acids. Full variable domain (missing parts from reference TRBV7-3 and TRBJ2-5): GAGVSQTPSNKVTEKGKYVELRCDPISGHTALYWYRQSLGQGPEFLIYFQGTGAADDSGLPNDRFFAVRPEGSVSTLKIQRTERGDSAVYLCASSLYASGGRETQYFGPGTRLLVL.

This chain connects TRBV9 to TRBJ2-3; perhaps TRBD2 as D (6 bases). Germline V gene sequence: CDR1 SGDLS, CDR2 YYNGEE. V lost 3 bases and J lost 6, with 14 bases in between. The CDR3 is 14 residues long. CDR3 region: CASSASGSGDTQYF. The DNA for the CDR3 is TGTGCCAGCAGCGCCAGCGGTAGCGGCGATACGCAGTATTTT.

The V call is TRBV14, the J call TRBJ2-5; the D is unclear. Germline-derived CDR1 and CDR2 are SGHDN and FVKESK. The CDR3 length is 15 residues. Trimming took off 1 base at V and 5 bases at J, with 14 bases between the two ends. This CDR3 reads CASSQVYGVRETQYF. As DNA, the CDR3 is TGTGCCAGCAGCCAAGTATACGGTGTCCGGGAGACCCAGTACTTC. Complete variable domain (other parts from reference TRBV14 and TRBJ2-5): EAGVTQFPSHSVIEKGQTVTLRCDPISGHDNLYWYRRVMGKEIKFLLHFVKESKQDESGMPNNRFLAERTGGTYSTLKVQPAELEDSGVYFCASSQVYGVRETQYFGPGTRLLVL.

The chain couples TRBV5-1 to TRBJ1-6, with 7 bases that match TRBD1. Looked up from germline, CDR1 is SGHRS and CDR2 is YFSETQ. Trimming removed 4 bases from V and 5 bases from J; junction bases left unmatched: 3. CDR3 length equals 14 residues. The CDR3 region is CASSLGQNNSPLHF. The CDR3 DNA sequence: TGCGCCAGCAGCCTGGGACAGAATAATTCACCCCTCCACTTT. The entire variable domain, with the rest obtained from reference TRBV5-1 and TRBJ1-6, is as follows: KAGVTQTPRYLIKTRGQQVTLSCSPISGHRSVSWYQQTPGQGLQFLFEYFSETQRNKGNFPGRFSGRQFSNSRSEMNVSTLELGDSALYLCASSLGQNNSPLHFGNGTRLTVT.

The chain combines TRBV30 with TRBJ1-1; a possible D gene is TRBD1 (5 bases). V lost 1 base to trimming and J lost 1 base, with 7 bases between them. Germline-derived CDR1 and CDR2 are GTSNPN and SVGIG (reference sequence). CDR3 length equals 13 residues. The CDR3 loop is CAWSGQQNTEAFF. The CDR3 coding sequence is TGTGCCTGGAGTGGACAGCAGAACACTGAAGCTTTCTTT.